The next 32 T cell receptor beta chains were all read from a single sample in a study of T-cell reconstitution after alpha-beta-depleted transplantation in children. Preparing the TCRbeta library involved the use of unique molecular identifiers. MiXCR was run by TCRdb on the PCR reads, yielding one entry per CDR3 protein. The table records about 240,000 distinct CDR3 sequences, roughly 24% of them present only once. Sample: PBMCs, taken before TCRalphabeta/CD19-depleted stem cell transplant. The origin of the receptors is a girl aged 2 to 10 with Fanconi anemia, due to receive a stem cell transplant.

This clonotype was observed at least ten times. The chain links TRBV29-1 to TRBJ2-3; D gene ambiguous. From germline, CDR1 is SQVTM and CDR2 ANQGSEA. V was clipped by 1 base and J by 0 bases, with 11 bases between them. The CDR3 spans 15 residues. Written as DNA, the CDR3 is TGCAGCGTTGAAGGTGATCGGGCTAGCACAGATACGCAGTATTTT. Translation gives CSVEGDRASTDTQYF.

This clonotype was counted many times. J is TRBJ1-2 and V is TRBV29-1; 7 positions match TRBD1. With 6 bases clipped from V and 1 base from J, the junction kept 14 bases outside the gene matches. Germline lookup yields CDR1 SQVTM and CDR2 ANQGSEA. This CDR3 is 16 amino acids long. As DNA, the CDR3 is TGCAGCGTAGACCGTTACAGGGGTACCGATAACTATGGCTACACCTTC. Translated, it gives CSVDRYRGTDNYGYTF.

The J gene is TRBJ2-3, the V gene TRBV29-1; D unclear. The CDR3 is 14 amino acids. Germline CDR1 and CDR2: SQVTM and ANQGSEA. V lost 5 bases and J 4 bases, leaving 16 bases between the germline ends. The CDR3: CSVYLGSISDTQYF. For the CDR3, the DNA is TGCAGCGTTTATTTGGGTTCCATCTCAGATACGCAGTATTTT.

CDR3 DNA sequence: TGTGCCAGCAGTCCCAGCGGGGGGGACACCGGGGAGCTGTTTTTT. Its translation is CASSPSGGDTGELFF. This chain joins TRBV7-3 and TRBJ2-2; 10 nucleotides align to TRBD2. Germline CDR1 reads SGHTA; CDR2 reads FQGTGA. The CDR3 runs to 15 residues. V lost 6 bases, J lost 3 bases, and 4 bases stayed unmatched.

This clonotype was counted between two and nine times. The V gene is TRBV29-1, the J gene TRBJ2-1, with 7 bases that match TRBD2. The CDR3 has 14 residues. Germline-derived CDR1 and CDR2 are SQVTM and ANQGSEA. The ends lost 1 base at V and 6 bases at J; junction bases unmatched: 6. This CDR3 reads CSVEGYAGVNEQFF. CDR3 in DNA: TGCAGCGTTGAAGGATATGCGGGAGTCAATGAGCAGTTCTTC.

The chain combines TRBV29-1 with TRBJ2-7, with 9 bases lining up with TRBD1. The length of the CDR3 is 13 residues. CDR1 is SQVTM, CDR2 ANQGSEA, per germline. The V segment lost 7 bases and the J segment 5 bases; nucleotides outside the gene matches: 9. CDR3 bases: TGCAGCGCAGCCCGGGACAGGGCAGACGAGCAGTACTTC. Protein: CSAARDRADEQYF.

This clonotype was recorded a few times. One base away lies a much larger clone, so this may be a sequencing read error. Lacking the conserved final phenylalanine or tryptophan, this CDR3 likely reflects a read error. The CDR3 coding sequence is TGTGCCAGCAGTGAATCGGGGAACTATGGCTACACCTCC. Its translation is CASSESGNYGYTS. The chain is built from TRBV25-1 and TRBJ1-2; the D is unclear. Germline V CDR1 and CDR2: MGHDK, SYGVNS. This CDR3 is built from 13 residues. V shed 1 base and J shed 2 bases, with 5 bases lying between them.

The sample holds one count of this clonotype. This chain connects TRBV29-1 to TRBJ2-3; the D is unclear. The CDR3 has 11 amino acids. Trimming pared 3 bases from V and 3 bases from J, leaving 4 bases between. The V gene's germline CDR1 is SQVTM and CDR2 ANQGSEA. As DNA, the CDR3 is TGCAGCGTTGACCCTACAGATACGCAGTATTTT. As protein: CSVDPTDTQYF.

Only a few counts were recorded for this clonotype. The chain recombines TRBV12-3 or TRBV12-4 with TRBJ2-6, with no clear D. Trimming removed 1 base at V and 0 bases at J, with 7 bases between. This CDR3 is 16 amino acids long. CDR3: CASSLVRFSGANVLTF. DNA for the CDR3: TGTGCCAGCAGTTTAGTACGGTTCTCTGGGGCCAACGTCCTGACTTTC.

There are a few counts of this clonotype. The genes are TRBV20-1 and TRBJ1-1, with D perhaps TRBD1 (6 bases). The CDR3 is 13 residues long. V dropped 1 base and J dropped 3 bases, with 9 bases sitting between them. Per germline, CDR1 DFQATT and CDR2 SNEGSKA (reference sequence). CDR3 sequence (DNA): TGCAGTGCTAGAGGGGGGGCGGACACTGAAGCTTTCTTT. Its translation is CSARGGADTEAFF.

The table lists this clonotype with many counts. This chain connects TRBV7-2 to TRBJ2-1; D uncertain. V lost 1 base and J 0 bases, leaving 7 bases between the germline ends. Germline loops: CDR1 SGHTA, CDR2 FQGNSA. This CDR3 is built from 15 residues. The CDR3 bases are TGTGCCAGCAGCTTAGTACTTAGCTCCTACAATGAGCAGTTCTTC. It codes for CASSLVLSSYNEQFF.

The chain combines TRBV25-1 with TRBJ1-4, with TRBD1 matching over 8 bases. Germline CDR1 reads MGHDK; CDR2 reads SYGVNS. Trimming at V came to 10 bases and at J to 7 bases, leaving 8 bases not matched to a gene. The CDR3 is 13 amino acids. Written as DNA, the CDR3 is TGTGCCACCTCCACAGGGGGAGGTGAAAAACTGTTTTTT. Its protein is CATSTGGGEKLFF.

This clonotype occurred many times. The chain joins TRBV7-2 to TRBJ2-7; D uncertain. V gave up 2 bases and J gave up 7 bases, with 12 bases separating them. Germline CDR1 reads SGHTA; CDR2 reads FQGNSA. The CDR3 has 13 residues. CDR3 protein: CASSLNAMREQYF. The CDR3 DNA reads TGTGCCAGCAGCTTAAATGCGATGAGGGAGCAGTACTTC.

The CDR3 is CSVEGSGGFTGELFF. The CDR3 DNA reads TGCAGCGTTGAGGGTAGCGGGGGATTCACCGGGGAGCTGTTTTTT. The chain carries TRBV29-1 and TRBJ2-2; 9 bases are shared with TRBD2. The CDR3 extends over 15 amino acids. Germline-derived CDR1 and CDR2 are SQVTM and ANQGSEA. After removal of 3 bases from V and 4 bases from J, the junction contained 6 bases not matched to a gene.

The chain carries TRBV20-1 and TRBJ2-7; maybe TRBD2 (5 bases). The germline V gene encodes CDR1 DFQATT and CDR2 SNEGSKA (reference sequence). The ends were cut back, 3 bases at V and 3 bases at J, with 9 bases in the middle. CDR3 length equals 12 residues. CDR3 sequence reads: CSASGLNYEQYF. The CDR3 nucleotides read TGCAGTGCTAGCGGACTGAACTACGAGCAGTACTTC.

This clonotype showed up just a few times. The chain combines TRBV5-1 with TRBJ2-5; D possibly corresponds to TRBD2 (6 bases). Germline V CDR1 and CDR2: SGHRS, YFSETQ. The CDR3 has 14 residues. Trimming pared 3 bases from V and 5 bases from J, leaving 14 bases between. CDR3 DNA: TGCGCCAGCAGCTCCCCGACTAGGGATGAGACCCAGTACTTC. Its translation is CASSSPTRDETQYF.

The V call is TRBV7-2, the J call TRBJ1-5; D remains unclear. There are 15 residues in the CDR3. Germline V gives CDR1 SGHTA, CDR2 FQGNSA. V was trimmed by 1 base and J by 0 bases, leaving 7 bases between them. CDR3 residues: CASSLGVYSNQPQHF. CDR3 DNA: TGTGCCAGCAGCTTAGGGGTCTATAGCAATCAGCCCCAGCATTTT.

The CDR3 loop is CASSFQGQETQYF. Here the CDR3 DNA reads TGTGCCAGCAGCTTCCAAGGCCAAGAGACCCAGTACTTC. The V and J genes are TRBV7-3 and TRBJ2-5; no reliable D call. Germline V gives CDR1 SGHTA, CDR2 FQGTGA. This CDR3 region has 13 residues. With 3 bases removed from V and 1 base from J, the gap between germline ends came to 6 bases.

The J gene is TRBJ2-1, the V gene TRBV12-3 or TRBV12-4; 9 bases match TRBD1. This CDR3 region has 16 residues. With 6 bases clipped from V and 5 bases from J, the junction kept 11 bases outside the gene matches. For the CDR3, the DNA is TGTGCCAGCAGGGACAGGGGATTAACGAGGGACAATGAGCAGTTCTTC. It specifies CASRDRGLTRDNEQFF.

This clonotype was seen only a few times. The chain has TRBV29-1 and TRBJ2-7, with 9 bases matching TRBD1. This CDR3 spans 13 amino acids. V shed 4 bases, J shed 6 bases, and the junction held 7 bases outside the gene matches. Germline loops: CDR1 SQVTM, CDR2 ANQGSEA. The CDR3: CSVVGGQGAEQYF. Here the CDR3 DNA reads TGCAGCGTTGTTGGGGGACAGGGAGCCGAGCAGTACTTC.

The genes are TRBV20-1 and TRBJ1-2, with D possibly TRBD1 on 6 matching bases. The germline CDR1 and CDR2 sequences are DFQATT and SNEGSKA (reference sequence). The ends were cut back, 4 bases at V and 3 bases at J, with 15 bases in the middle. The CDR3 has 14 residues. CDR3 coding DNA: TGCAGTGCTATTAACAGGGTTGGGCACTATGGCTACACCTTC. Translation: CSAINRVGHYGYTF.

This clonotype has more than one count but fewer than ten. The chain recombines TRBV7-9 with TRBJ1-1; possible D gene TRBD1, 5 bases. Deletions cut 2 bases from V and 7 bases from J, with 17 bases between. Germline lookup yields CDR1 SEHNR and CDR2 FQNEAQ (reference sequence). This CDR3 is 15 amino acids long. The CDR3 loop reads CASSLFQGLKDEAFF. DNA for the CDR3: TGTGCCAGCAGCTTATTCCAGGGACTCAAGGATGAAGCTTTCTTT.

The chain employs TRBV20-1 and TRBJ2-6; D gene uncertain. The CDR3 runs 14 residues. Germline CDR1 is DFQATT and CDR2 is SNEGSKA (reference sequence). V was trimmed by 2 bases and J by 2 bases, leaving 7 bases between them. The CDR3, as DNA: TGCAGTGCTAGACGGCTAGCTGGGGCCAACGTCCTGACTTTC. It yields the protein CSARRLAGANVLTF.

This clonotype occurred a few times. CDR3 DNA: TGCGCCAGCGGAACAGGGGGCAATGAGCAGTTCTTC. It codes for CASGTGGNEQFF. The chain combines TRBV10-2 with TRBJ2-1; 8 bases align to TRBD1. J was trimmed by 6 bases and V by 8 bases; bases with no gene match: 3. The CDR3 sequence is 12 residues long. The germline gives CDR1 WSHSY, CDR2 SAAADI.

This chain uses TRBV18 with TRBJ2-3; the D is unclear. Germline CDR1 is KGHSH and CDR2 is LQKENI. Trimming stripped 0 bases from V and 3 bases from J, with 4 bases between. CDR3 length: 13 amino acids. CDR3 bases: TGTGCCAGCTCACCACCGATAACAGATACGCAGTATTTT. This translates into CASSPPITDTQYF.

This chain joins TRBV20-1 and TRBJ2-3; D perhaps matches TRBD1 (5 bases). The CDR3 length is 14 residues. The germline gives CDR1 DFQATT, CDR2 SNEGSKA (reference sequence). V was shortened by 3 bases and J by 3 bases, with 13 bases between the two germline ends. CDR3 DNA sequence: TGCAGTGCTAGTGGGGCGGCCTTTACAGATACGCAGTATTTT. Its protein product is CSASGAAFTDTQYF.

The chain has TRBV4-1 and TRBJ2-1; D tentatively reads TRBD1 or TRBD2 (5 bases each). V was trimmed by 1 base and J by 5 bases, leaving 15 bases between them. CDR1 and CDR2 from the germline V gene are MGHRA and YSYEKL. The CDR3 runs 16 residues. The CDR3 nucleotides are TGCGCCAGCAGCCAAGTCGGGCGAGGGGCGGACAATGAGCAGTTCTTC. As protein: CASSQVGRGADNEQFF.

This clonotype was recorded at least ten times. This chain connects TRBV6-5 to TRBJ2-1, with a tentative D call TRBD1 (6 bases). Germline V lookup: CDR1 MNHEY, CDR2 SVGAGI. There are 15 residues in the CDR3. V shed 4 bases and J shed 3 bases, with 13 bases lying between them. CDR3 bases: TGTGCCAGCAGTTTAGATGGGGGCAGCTACAATGAGCAGTTCTTC. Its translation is CASSLDGGSYNEQFF.

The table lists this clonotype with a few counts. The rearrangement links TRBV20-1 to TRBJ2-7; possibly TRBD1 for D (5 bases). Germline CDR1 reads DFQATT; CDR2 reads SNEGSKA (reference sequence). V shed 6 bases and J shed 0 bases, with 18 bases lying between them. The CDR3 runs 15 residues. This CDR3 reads CSARMETQVSYEQYF. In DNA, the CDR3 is TGCAGTGCAAGAATGGAGACACAGGTCTCCTACGAGCAGTACTTC.

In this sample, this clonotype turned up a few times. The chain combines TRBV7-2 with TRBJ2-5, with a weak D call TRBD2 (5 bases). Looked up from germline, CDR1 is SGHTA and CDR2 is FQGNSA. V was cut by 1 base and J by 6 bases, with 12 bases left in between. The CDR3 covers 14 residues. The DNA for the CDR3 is TGTGCCAGCAGCTTAGATCTAGGAGGAAAGACCCAGTACTTC. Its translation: CASSLDLGGKTQYF. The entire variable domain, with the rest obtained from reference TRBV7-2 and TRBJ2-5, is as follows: GAGVSQSPSNKVTEKGKDVELRCDPISGHTALYWYRQSLGQGLEFLIYFQGNSAPDKSGLPSDRFSAERTGGSVSTLTIQRTQQEDSAVYLCASSLDLGGKTQYFGPGTRLLVL.

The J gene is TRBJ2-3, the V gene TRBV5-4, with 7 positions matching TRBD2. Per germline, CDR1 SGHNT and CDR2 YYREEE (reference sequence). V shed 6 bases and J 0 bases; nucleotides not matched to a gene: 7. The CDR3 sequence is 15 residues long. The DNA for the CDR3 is TGTGCCAGCATTGCGGCTAGCGGTAGCACAGATACGCAGTATTTT. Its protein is CASIAASGSTDTQYF.

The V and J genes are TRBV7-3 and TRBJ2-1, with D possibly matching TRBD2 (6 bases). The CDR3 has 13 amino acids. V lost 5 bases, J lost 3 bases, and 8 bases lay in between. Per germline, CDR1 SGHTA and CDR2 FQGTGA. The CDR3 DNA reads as TGTGCCAGCAGCGGGGGGTACTACAATGAGCAGTTCTTC. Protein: CASSGGYYNEQFF.